Here is one TCR beta chain with its context. It has no known antigen specificity. No clone much larger than this one lies a single base away; base qualities are absent. Each collaborating institution followed its own protocols to collect whole blood in K2EDTA tubes. For TCRbeta analysis, collaborators shipped samples in one of three forms: frozen whole blood, isolated PBMCs, or DNA extracted from either of those sample types. TCRbeta CDR3 regions were amplified from genomic DNA using the immunoSEQ Assay, a bias-controlled multiplex PCR. As for the original processing: The number of nucleated cells in each sample was estimated by amplification of reference gene primers within the assay. Sequence reads were collapsed and filtered to measure the absolute abundance of every unique TCRbeta CDR3 rearrangement. For each sample, productive Simpson clonality was calculated as the square root of Simpson's diversity index over productive rearrangements. This is the immuneACCESS table as TCRdb keeps it, with only in-frame sequences that have V and J called. A part of the clones is gone; compared with another copy, unresolved V genes explain less than half, and the rest is unexplained. Clone size and V and J calls were adopted from that table, with D and trimming inferred from the DNA. The sample yields fewer than 95,000 clones; approximately 80% were counted once. The ten most abundant clones make up about an eighth of the sample.

The data are from a study of blood T cell repertoires in COVID-19 (dated by TCRdb to 2018 to 2021). About the full investigation: Samples from collaborators originated in the United States, Italy and Spain and spanned both the acute and convalescent phases of COVID-19. The material from the prospective study consisted of cDNA or gDNA derived from T cells, B-cell-depleted T cells, or PBMCs. The dataset comprised deeply sampled blood TCRbeta repertoires from subjects exposed to, actively infected with, or recovered from COVID-19. The repertoires were released in a freely available public database meant as a resource for research on the immune response to SARS-CoV-2. Samples were obtained from the ongoing ImmuneRACE study (first 160 participants) and from 1,254 subjects provided by 6 global collaborators. A de-identified subject ID, COVID-19 status, age in years and sex were almost always included in the sample metadata. Where HLA class I and class II types were available, the types were taken from metadata supplied by the sample provider, not from assay-based typing.

CDR1 and CDR2, looked up from the germline V gene (reference sequence), are SGHAT and FQDESV. V is trimmed back by 0 bases and J by 7 bases, and the junction contains 9 bases that no gene match accounts for. The CDR3 covers 16 residues, taking in both the cysteine and the phenylalanine. The DNA shown is the 48-base CDR3, in frame from base 1. Overall results and qualifications from the work: The quantity of clinical and demographic metadata differed by source and by participant and was supplied without curation.

The TCR originated in a human donor in a cohort sampled during active COVID-19. The sequence links TRBV11-1 to TRBJ2-1; TRBD1 agrees with 7 junctional bases. The sequenced material came from peripheral blood. The sequence in DNA is TGTGCCAGCAGCTTAGCGGCATCGGACAGGACTAATGAGCAGTTCTTC. It specifies CASSLAASDRTNEQFF. When the CDR3 is completed using the reference TRBV11-1 and TRBJ2-1 genes on either side, the full variable domain is EAEVAQSPRYKITEKSQAVAFWCDPISGHATLYWYRQILGQGPELLVQFQDESVVDDSQLPKDRFSAERLKGVDSTLKIQPAELGDSAMYLCASSLAASDRTNEQFFGPGTRLTVL.